This T cell receptor (beta chain) was captured in a study of blood T cell repertoires in COVID-19. Study-wide context: Spain, Italy and the United States supplied samples that represented acute and convalescent COVID-19.

Sequencing was performed with immunoSEQ multiplex PCR; in TCRdb, only in-frame clones are kept and a portion is missing. Of under 250,000 clones listed, 75% to 85% are singletons. The trim removed 1 base at V and 5 bases at J, leaving 6 bases unmatched. From germline, CDR1 is LGHDT and CDR2 YNNKEL (reference sequence). The CDR3 sequence is 15 residues long. The chain has TRBV3-1 (or the pseudogene TRBV3-2) and TRBJ2-5, with 8 bases matching TRBD1. The clonotype originates from a woman between 45 and 65 years old with acute COVID-19. The sequencing input was PBMCs or T cells enriched from blood (not recorded which). CDR3 protein: CASSQGLRTGETQYF. The CDR3 DNA reads as TGTGCCAGCAGCCAAGGTCTAAGGACAGGGGAGACCCAGTACTTC.